The 27 T cell receptor beta chains presented below share a single source sample, sequenced in a study of blood T cell repertoires in COVID-19. Sequenced by immunoSEQ multiplex PCR; TCRdb stores in-frame clones only, minus some. The table includes 200,000 to 250,000 clones, around 80% detected once. The sample consisted of peripheral blood. The origin of the receptors is a woman at least 80 years old with acute or convalescent COVID-19.

This chain uses TRBV28 with TRBJ2-7; perhaps TRBD2 as D (7 bases). The CDR3 length is 15 residues. Germline loops: CDR1 MDHEN, CDR2 SYDVKM. Trimming shortened V by 5 bases and J by 4 bases, and 18 bases separated the two germline ends. CDR3 bases: TGTGCCAGCAGTAGGGGAGGGGGTGGATTGTACGAGCAGTACTTC. Residues: CASSRGGGGLYEQYF.

This clone was seen many times. The chain has TRBV7-9 and TRBJ2-5, with D perhaps TRBD1 (6 bases). The germline V gene has CDR1 SEHNR and CDR2 FQNEAQ (reference sequence). The CDR3 has 15 amino acids. Between the trimmed V and J ends, which lost 3 bases and 2 bases, there was a span of 13 bases. The CDR3 is CASSFLLGQQETQYF. The DNA of the CDR3 is TGTGCCAGCAGCTTTTTGCTGGGACAACAAGAGACCCAGTACTTC. Filled out from reference TRBV7-9 and TRBJ2-5, the complete variable domain reads DTGVSQNPRHKITKRGQNVTFRCDPISEHNRLYWYRQTLGQGPEFLTYFQNEAQLEKSRLLSDRFSAERPKGSFSTLEIQRTEQGDSAMYLCASSFLLGQQETQYFGPGTRLLVL.

The chain uses TRBV5-1 and TRBJ2-1; no clear D. Trimming removed 1 base at V and 6 bases at J, with 8 bases between. Germline V CDR1 and CDR2: SGHRS, YFSETQ. This CDR3 comprises 13 residues. The CDR3 sequence: CASSLNSLNEQFF. In nucleotides, the CDR3 is TGCGCCAGCAGCTTGAACTCACTCAATGAGCAGTTCTTC.

This clone was seen a single time. This sequence joins TRBV5-1 and TRBJ2-3; no firm D call. The germline V gene has CDR1 SGHRS and CDR2 YFSETQ. V lost 0 bases, J lost 0 bases, and 8 bases lay in between. The CDR3 runs to 15 residues. CDR3 sequence: CASSLVLSSTDTQYF. DNA of the CDR3: TGCGCCAGCAGCTTGGTCCTCTCTAGCACAGATACGCAGTATTTT.

The chain has TRBV4-1 and TRBJ1-4; maybe TRBD1 (5 bases). The CDR3 has 17 residues. Trimming shortened V by 3 bases and J by 5 bases, and 19 bases separated the two germline ends. Germline V gives CDR1 MGHRA, CDR2 YSYEKL. The CDR3 nucleotides read TGCGCCAGCAGCCAGATGGGGATCGGGAGGGGCAATGAAAAACTGTTTTTT. Residues: CASSQMGIGRGNEKLFF.

Points on this clone: The sample contains more than one DNA sequence encoding this CDR3. V usage is TRBV30 and J usage is TRBJ2-7; D perhaps matches TRBD1 (6 bases). This CDR3 contains 12 residues. The V gene's germline CDR1 is GTSNPN and CDR2 SVGIG (reference sequence). V gave up 4 bases and J gave up 7 bases, with 14 bases separating them. The CDR3 DNA sequence: TGTGCCTGGACCCCAGGGGTGGGGGAGCAGTACTTC. Protein: CAWTPGVGEQYF.

CDR3 in DNA: TGTGCCAGAAGCTTGGCGCTCAGGGGGCTCTCTGGAAACACCATATATTTT. This codes for CARSLALRGLSGNTIYF. This chain joins TRBV5-3 and TRBJ1-3; 8 nucleotides align to TRBD1. TRBV5-3 is identified as an open reading frame with a role that is uncertain. Unmatched junction bases numbered 5, after V lost 0 bases and J lost 0 bases. CDR3 size: 17 residues.

V is TRBV4-3 and J is TRBJ2-3; 7 bases align to TRBD1. The J segment lost 3 bases and the V segment lost 1 base, leaving 7 bases of the junction unmatched. This CDR3 contains 16 residues. Germline CDR1 reads LGHNA; CDR2 reads YSLEER. CDR3 DNA sequence: TGCGCCAGCAGCCAAGGACAGGGTAGAATAACAGATACGCAGTATTTT. Translating gives CASSQGQGRITDTQYF.

This chain joins TRBV5-1 and TRBJ2-1; TRBD1 aligns across 9 bases. The ends lost 7 bases at V and 4 bases at J; junction bases unmatched: 6. The V gene's germline CDR1 is SGHRS and CDR2 YFSETQ. The CDR3 spans 14 residues. CDR3 residues: CASSGGTGYNEQFF. The CDR3 nucleotides are TGCGCCAGCTCGGGTGGGACAGGGTACAATGAGCAGTTCTTC. The full variable domain, completed using reference TRBV5-1 and TRBJ2-1, is KAGVTQTPRYLIKTRGQQVTLSCSPISGHRSVSWYQQTPGQGLQFLFEYFSETQRNKGNFPGRFSGRQFSNSRSEMNVSTLELGDSALYLCASSGGTGYNEQFFGPGTRLTVL.

CDR3 in DNA: TGTGCCAGCAGTTCCGGGATTAACACTGAAGCTTTCTTT. This translates into CASSSGINTEAFF. The chain uses TRBV6-5 and TRBJ1-1; D remains ambiguous. The V gene's germline CDR1 is MNHEY and CDR2 SVGAGI. V was cut by 4 bases and J by 2 bases, with 8 bases left in between. This CDR3 has 13 residues.

The J gene is TRBJ2-7, the V gene TRBV6-5; 9 nucleotides line up with TRBD1. CDR1 MNHEY and CDR2 SVGAGI come from the germline V gene. CDR3 length equals 15 residues. The V and J ends lost 5 bases and 7 bases, in that order; junction bases with no gene match: 12. The CDR3 loop reads CASSLTGTGLREQYF. Written as DNA, the CDR3 is TGTGCCAGCAGTCTCACCGGGACAGGGTTGAGGGAGCAGTACTTC.

The chain links TRBV7-6 to TRBJ2-1; TRBD2 aligns across 9 bases. Germline loops: CDR1 SGHVS, CDR2 FNYEAQ. With V trimmed by 0 bases and J by 6 bases, 6 bases remained unmatched. This CDR3 has 16 amino acids. This CDR3 is CASSLAGGGGLNEQFF. DNA of the CDR3: TGTGCCAGCAGCTTAGCGGGCGGGGGGGGCCTCAATGAGCAGTTCTTC.

There are a few counts of this clone. The chain joins TRBV28 to TRBJ2-5, with unresolved D. Germline values: CDR1 MDHEN, CDR2 SYDVKM. CDR3 length equals 14 residues. V lost 8 bases, J lost 7 bases, and 20 bases lay in between. Here the CDR3 reads CASGGFRREATQYF. The CDR3 DNA reads as TGTGCCAGCGGTGGCTTCAGGCGCGAAGCGACCCAGTACTTC.

The rearrangement uses TRBV7-2 and TRBJ2-3, with D possibly TRBD2 on 6 matching bases. The germline gives CDR1 SGHTA, CDR2 FQGNSA. V was shortened by 5 bases and J by 2 bases, with 14 bases between the two germline ends. The CDR3 runs to 15 residues. The CDR3 sequence is CASSLTSSHTDTQYF. CDR3 bases: TGTGCCAGCAGCCTAACTAGCTCCCACACAGATACGCAGTATTTT.

This chain joins TRBV2 and TRBJ1-5; TRBD1 agrees at 7 bases. From germline, CDR1 is SNHLY and CDR2 FYNNEI. V lost 7 bases and J lost 2; bases outside the gene matches: 5. The CDR3 covers 14 residues. In DNA form, the CDR3 reads TGTGCCAGCAAGAGACAGGGAGGCAATCAGCCCCAGCATTTT. Its translation is CASKRQGGNQPQHF. The variable domain in full, completed from reference TRBV2 and TRBJ1-5, reads EPEVTQTPSHQVTQMGQEVILRCVPISNHLYFYWYRQILGQKVEFLVSFYNNEISEKSEIFDDQFSVERPDGSNFTLKIRSTKLEDSAMYFCASKRQGGNQPQHFGDGTRLSIL.

CDR3 residues: CASSRSAVGEAFF. CDR3 coding DNA: TGTGCCAGCAGTCGGAGCGCCGTAGGTGAAGCTTTCTTT. The V and J genes are TRBV6-5 and TRBJ1-1; D is unresolved. Germline values: CDR1 MNHEY, CDR2 SVGAGI. This CDR3 is 13 amino acids long. Trimming took off 5 bases at V and 7 bases at J, with 14 bases between the two ends.

The CDR3 DNA reads TGCGCCAGCCGGGGGTCTCATTTGAACACCATATATTTT. Translating gives CASRGSHLNTIYF. The J gene is TRBJ1-3, the V gene TRBV5-1, with D maybe TRBD1 (5 bases). Per germline, CDR1 SGHRS and CDR2 YFSETQ. The CDR3 runs to 13 residues. V was shortened by 7 bases and J by 7 bases, with 15 bases between the two germline ends.

The chain couples TRBV11-1 to TRBJ2-5; D perhaps matches TRBD2 (6 bases). Trimming took off 9 bases at V and 1 base at J, with 21 bases between the two ends. This CDR3 comprises 16 residues. Germline-derived CDR1 and CDR2 are SGHAT and FQDESV (reference sequence). DNA of the CDR3: TGTGCCAGTTCTCTCCGGGCGGGGCGTTCCCAAGAGACCCAGTACTTC. Protein product: CASSLRAGRSQETQYF.

The gene calls are TRBV7-2 and TRBJ1-6, with D hard to call. Trimming pared 5 bases from V and 2 bases from J, leaving 7 bases between. Germline V gene data show CDR1 as SGHTA and CDR2 as FQGNSA. This CDR3 has 14 residues. The DNA for the CDR3 is TGTGCCAGCAGCGGCGGGCCCTATAATTCACCCCTCCACTTT. Translated, it gives CASSGGPYNSPLHF.

The chain couples TRBV5-1 to TRBJ2-7; tentatively, D is TRBD2 (5 bases). CDR1 and CDR2 (germline): SGHRS, YFSETQ. Trimming stripped 5 bases from V and 4 bases from J, with 10 bases between. This CDR3 comprises 12 residues. CDR3 DNA sequence: TGCGCCAGCAGTAACGGGAATTACGAGCAGTACTTC. Protein: CASSNGNYEQYF.

The chain uses TRBV19 and TRBJ2-1; D is perhaps TRBD2 (7 bases). CDR1 and CDR2 (germline): LNHDA, SQIVND (reference sequence). Trimming removed 5 bases from V and 4 bases from J, with 12 bases in between. The CDR3 has 14 residues. The CDR3 loop is CASSGGDTYNEQFF. The CDR3 region has the DNA TGTGCCAGTAGTGGGGGGGACACTTACAATGAGCAGTTCTTC.

This clone was detected only once. This chain connects TRBV4-3 to TRBJ2-1; TRBD2 might be the D (6 bases). V was shortened by 1 base and J by 6 bases, with 13 bases between the two germline ends. The CDR3 is 15 residues long. Germline V gene data show CDR1 as LGHNA and CDR2 as YSLEER. The CDR3: CASSQAQVGGNEQFF. Here the CDR3 DNA reads TGCGCCAGCAGCCAAGCTCAAGTCGGGGGCAATGAGCAGTTCTTC.

For this clone: Other DNA sequences in this specimen translate into the identical CDR3. The rearrangement joins TRBV18 to TRBJ2-5, with TRBD2 matching 9 bases. Germline V gives CDR1 KGHSH, CDR2 LQKENI. The CDR3 is 14 residues long. V lost 3 bases and J lost 1; bases outside the gene matches: 0. The CDR3 spells CASSPGLAQETQYF. CDR3 coding DNA: TGTGCCAGCTCACCGGGACTAGCCCAAGAGACCCAGTACTTC.

CDR3 nucleotides: TGTGCCAGCAGCTGGAGGGAAAGCTTCAATGAGCAGTTCTTC. As protein: CASSWRESFNEQFF. The chain combines TRBV7-9 with TRBJ2-1; D might be TRBD2 (6 bases). The V end was cut by 4 bases, the J end by 6 bases, with 13 bases between. From germline, CDR1 is SEHNR and CDR2 FQNEAQ (reference sequence). This CDR3 contains 14 residues.

The chain is built from TRBV11-1 and TRBJ2-7; D unclear. The CDR3 loop spans 13 amino acids. The V gene's germline CDR1 is SGHAT and CDR2 FQDESV (reference sequence). V gave up 0 bases and J gave up 3 bases, with 6 bases separating them. The CDR3 sequence is CASSLAFSYEQYF. Written as DNA, the CDR3 is TGTGCCAGCAGCTTAGCTTTTAGCTACGAGCAGTACTTC. Full variable domain (remainder filled in from reference TRBV11-1 and TRBJ2-7): EAEVAQSPRYKITEKSQAVAFWCDPISGHATLYWYRQILGQGPELLVQFQDESVVDDSQLPKDRFSAERLKGVDSTLKIQPAELGDSAMYLCASSLAFSYEQYFGPGTRLTVT.

This clone has a single count. This chain links TRBV18 with TRBJ2-2, with D perhaps matching TRBD1 (6 bases). Germline V gene sequence: CDR1 KGHSH, CDR2 LQKENI. The CDR3 is made up of 15 amino acids. V gave up 0 bases and J gave up 4 bases, with 9 bases separating them. The CDR3 nucleotides read TGTGCCAGCTCACCACCGCAGGGGTTCACCGGGGAGCTGTTTTTT. Protein: CASSPPQGFTGELFF.

This clone was found once. V and J are TRBV2 and TRBJ1-2; 7 bases map to TRBD1. This CDR3 has 16 amino acids. The V gene end was trimmed by 5 bases and the J gene end by 2 bases; junction bases not matched to a gene: 11. The germline V gene has CDR1 SNHLY and CDR2 FYNNEI. DNA for the CDR3: TGTGCCAGCAGTTCAGGACAGGCCCCCTGGAACTATGGCTACACCTTC. Translation gives CASSSGQAPWNYGYTF.